This TCR beta chain is drawn from a study of low-dose radiotherapy and immunotherapy resistance in tumors. The wider study: Cohort 1 was treated with 0.5 Gy per fraction at 2-week intervals, amounting to 6.5 Gy overall. Daily oral aspirin at 300 mg began on cycle 1 day 1 and lasted four cycles.

The CDR3 is 12 amino acids. Trimming took 3 bases from V and 6 from J, leaving 8 bases between them. Germline CDR1 SGHDN, CDR2 FVKESK. First-strand cDNA relied on TRAV- and TRBV-specific primers spanning alpha and beta chains. It was with a constant-region primer and a V-primer adapter that TCRs were amplified over roughly 20 PCR cycles. The authors amplified isolated mRNA by in vitro transcription. TCRdb redid the calling of the reads with MiXCR, one entry per CDR3 protein. The sample comprises approximately 91,000 distinct CDR3 sequences, under 25% of which are singletons, and roughly 12% rests with the top ten. The time point: after trial treatment. The treatment was: LDRT plus nivolumab, ipilimumab, low-dose cyclophosphamide and aspirin (RACIN trial). This clonotype was observed at least ten times.

Sequencing used PBMCs, obtained after low-dose radiotherapy plus immunotherapy. This TCR derives from a female donor with ovarian cancer. The chain uses TRBV14 and TRBJ1-2, with D unresolved. The CDR3 region has the DNA TGTGCCAGCAGCCACCGGAGGGATGGCTACACCTTC. It encodes CASSHRRDGYTF.